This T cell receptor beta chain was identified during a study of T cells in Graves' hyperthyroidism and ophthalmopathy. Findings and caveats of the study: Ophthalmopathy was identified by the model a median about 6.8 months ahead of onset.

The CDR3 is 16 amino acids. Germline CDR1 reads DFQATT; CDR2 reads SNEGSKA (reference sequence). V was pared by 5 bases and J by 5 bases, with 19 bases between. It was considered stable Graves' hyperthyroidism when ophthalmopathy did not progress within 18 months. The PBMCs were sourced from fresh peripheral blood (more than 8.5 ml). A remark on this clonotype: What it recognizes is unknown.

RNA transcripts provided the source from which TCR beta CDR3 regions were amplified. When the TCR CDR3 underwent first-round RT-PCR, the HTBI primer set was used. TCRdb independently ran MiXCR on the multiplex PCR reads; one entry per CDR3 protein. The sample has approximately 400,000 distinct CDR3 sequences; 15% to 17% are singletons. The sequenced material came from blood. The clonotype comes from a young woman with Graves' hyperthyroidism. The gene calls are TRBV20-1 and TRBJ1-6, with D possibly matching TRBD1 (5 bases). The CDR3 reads CSASRGPVSNNSPLHF. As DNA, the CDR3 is TGCAGTGCTTCGAGGGGTCCGGTCAGTAATAATTCACCCCTCCACTTT.